One sample yielded the 21 T cell receptor beta chains listed below, sequenced in a study of cytomegalovirus exposure and HLA in healthy donors. The PCR had 60 Vbeta and 13 Jbeta primers. The repertoire was sequenced with immunoSEQ multiplex PCR; TCRdb's copy has only in-frame clones and lacks some. Its table records 65,000 to 85,000 clones. Sequenced input: PBMCs. The source of these receptors is an older woman in good health and CMV-seronegative.

The chain joins TRBV5-1 to TRBJ2-3, with 7 nucleotides matching TRBD2. CDR3 length: 15 residues. The germline gives CDR1 SGHRS, CDR2 YFSETQ. Trimming cost V 7 bases and J 2 bases; bases outside gene matches: 10. For the CDR3, the DNA is TGCGCCAGCTTCCCCAGAGCGGGACTCACAGATACGCAGTATTTT. It encodes CASFPRAGLTDTQYF.

The chain recombines TRBV27 with TRBJ2-7, with TRBD2 as a possible D gene (5 bases). The CDR3 extends over 16 amino acids. Germline CDR1 MNHEY, CDR2 SMNVEV (reference sequence). Trimming shortened V by 6 bases and J by 1 base, and 19 bases separated the two germline ends. The CDR3 loop is CASSFSTSPRSYEQYF. The CDR3 DNA sequence: TGTGCCAGCAGCTTTTCCACTAGTCCTAGGTCCTACGAGCAGTACTTC.

V usage is TRBV19 and J usage is TRBJ2-6; TRBD2 matches at 8 bases. CDR1 LNHDA and CDR2 SQIVND come from the germline V gene (reference sequence). V shed 7 bases and J 0 bases; nucleotides not matched to a gene: 5. The CDR3 extends over 16 amino acids. The CDR3 region has the DNA TGTGCCAGTAAACTAGCGGAGAGCTCTGGGGCCAACGTCCTGACTTTC. It encodes CASKLAESSGANVLTF.

The CDR3 is CASSLGTGPYEQYF. Written as DNA, the CDR3 is TGCGCCAGCAGCTTGGGGACAGGACCCTACGAGCAGTACTTC. The rearrangement joins TRBV5-1 to TRBJ2-7, with 7 bases lining up with TRBD1. CDR3 size: 14 residues. The junction had 2 bases not matched to a gene; V was cut back by 0 bases and J by 2 bases. Germline CDR1 is SGHRS and CDR2 is YFSETQ.

The chain carries TRBV13 and TRBJ1-3, with TRBD1 matching over 8 bases. Trimming removed 3 bases from V and 4 bases from J; junction bases left unmatched: 2. The CDR3 is 14 amino acids. Per germline, CDR1 PRHDT and CDR2 FYEKMQ (reference sequence). CDR3 bases: TGTGCCAGCAGCTTCAGACAGGGGGGAAACACCATATATTTT. Protein sequence: CASSFRQGGNTIYF.

This chain connects TRBV19 to TRBJ2-4, with D tentatively TRBD1 (5 bases). Trimming took off 2 bases at V and 8 bases at J, with 13 bases between the two ends. The CDR3 spans 14 residues. In germline, CDR1 is LNHDA, CDR2 SQIVND (reference sequence). CDR3 loop: CASSIWGKWDIQYF. The CDR3 DNA reads TGTGCCAGTAGTATATGGGGCAAGTGGGACATTCAGTACTTC.

This sequence joins TRBV5-4 and TRBJ2-7, with 8 bases that match TRBD2. This CDR3 has 15 amino acids. Losses at the gene ends were 0 bases for V and 5 bases for J; bases not matched to a gene: 7. Germline V lookup: CDR1 SGHNT, CDR2 YYREEE (reference sequence). The CDR3 loop is CASSLVGSGVHEQYF. The CDR3 nucleotides read TGTGCCAGCAGCTTGGTTGGTAGCGGGGTACACGAGCAGTACTTC.

The rearrangement uses TRBV28 and TRBJ2-5, with a tentative D call TRBD1 (5 bases). The length of the CDR3 is 13 residues. Germline V lookup: CDR1 MDHEN, CDR2 SYDVKM. V dropped 3 bases and J dropped 5 bases, with 10 bases sitting between them. DNA for the CDR3: TGTGCCAGCAGTTTGCAGGGCTTGGAGACCCAGTACTTC. This translates into CASSLQGLETQYF. Full variable domain (missing parts from reference TRBV28 and TRBJ2-5): DVKVTQSSRYLVKRTGEKVFLECVQDMDHENMFWYRQDPGLGLRLIYFSYDVKMKEKGDIPEGYSVSREKKERFSLILESASTNQTSMYLCASSLQGLETQYFGPGTRLLVL.

This sequence joins TRBV2 and TRBJ1-2; 8 bases are a match to TRBD1. V trimming: 8 bases; J trimming: 3 bases; junction bases outside the gene matches: 26. Germline assignment: CDR1 SNHLY and CDR2 FYNNEI. CDR3 length: 20 amino acids. The CDR3 DNA is TGTGCCAGCCGAAGAACCACTCTGGACAGGGAGGTGGAAGTTGACTATGGCTACACCTTC. Translating gives CASRRTTLDREVEVDYGYTF.

This chain joins TRBV30 and TRBJ2-7, with 11 bases identical to TRBD1. Germline V gene sequence: CDR1 GTSNPN, CDR2 SVGIG (reference sequence). CDR3 length: 14 residues. V was pared by 4 bases and J by 4 bases, with 6 bases of the junction left unmatched. Written as DNA, the CDR3 is TGTGCCTGGACCTCCGGGACAGGGGGGTACGAGCAGTACTTC. Translation gives CAWTSGTGGYEQYF.

The V and J genes are TRBV7-2 and TRBJ1-2; D may be TRBD1 (6 bases). In germline, CDR1 is SGHTA, CDR2 FQGNSA. The CDR3 totals 14 residues. The V and J ends lost 1 base and 8 bases respectively, with 14 bases between them. CDR3 sequence reads: CASSLVQGREGYTF. Here the CDR3 DNA reads TGTGCCAGCAGCTTAGTACAGGGTCGGGAAGGCTACACCTTC.

The chain uses TRBV19 and TRBJ2-5; 9 bases agree with TRBD1. After removal of 4 bases from V and 4 bases from J, the junction contained 4 bases not matched to a gene. The germline gives CDR1 LNHDA, CDR2 SQIVND (reference sequence). This CDR3 is built from 14 residues. CDR3 sequence: CASSTTGGLETQYF. For the CDR3, the DNA is TGTGCCAGTAGTACAACAGGGGGCCTAGAGACCCAGTACTTC.

The rearrangement uses TRBV6-6 and TRBJ2-5; D remains ambiguous. The CDR3 runs 14 residues. Germline V gene sequence: CDR1 MNHNY, CDR2 SVGAGI (reference sequence). The V gene lost 2 bases and the J gene lost 4 bases, with 11 bases spanning the gap. CDR3 sequence: CASSYPGSGETQYF. The CDR3 DNA reads TGTGCCAGCAGTTACCCTGGGTCAGGAGAGACCCAGTACTTC.

This chain uses TRBV5-1 with TRBJ2-3; D not certain. The CDR3 extends over 14 amino acids. Trimming shortened V by 0 bases and J by 1 base, and 6 bases separated the two germline ends. In germline, CDR1 is SGHRS, CDR2 YFSETQ. The CDR3 region has the DNA TGCGCCAGCAGCTTGGCCGAGGGCACAGATACGCAGTATTTT. It encodes CASSLAEGTDTQYF.

The chain uses TRBV11-2 and TRBJ1-4, with D unresolved. V was shortened by 0 bases and J by 6 bases, with 14 bases between the two germline ends. This CDR3 is 16 amino acids long. Germline V gene data show CDR1 as SGHAT and CDR2 as FQNNGV. The chain's CDR3 is CASSLDVAMRDEKLFF. DNA for the CDR3: TGTGCCAGCAGCTTAGATGTGGCTATGAGGGATGAAAAACTGTTTTTT.

The V and J genes are TRBV13 and TRBJ2-3; 11 nucleotides line up with TRBD2. The CDR3 has 14 amino acids. V was pared by 4 bases and J by 9 bases, with 6 bases of the junction left unmatched. CDR1 is PRHDT and CDR2 is FYEKMQ in the germline V gene (reference sequence). CDR3 sequence reads: CASSSRLAGLTQYF. The CDR3 bases are TGTGCCAGCAGCTCAAGACTAGCGGGGCTAACGCAGTATTTT.

This chain links TRBV9 with TRBJ2-6; D unclear. The length of the CDR3 is 15 residues. Germline CDR1 is SGDLS and CDR2 is YYNGEE. V lost 3 bases and J 0 bases, leaving 7 bases between the germline ends. As DNA, the CDR3 is TGTGCCAGCAGCGGAGCCCGCTCTGGGGCCAACGTCCTGACTTTC. Its protein product is CASSGARSGANVLTF.

V gene TRBV4-2 combines with J gene TRBJ1-6; TRBD1 matches at 10 bases. CDR1 is LGHNA and CDR2 is YNFKEQ in the germline V gene. The CDR3 loop spans 16 amino acids. Trimming took 1 base from V and 10 from J; bases not matched to a gene: 7. The CDR3 DNA follows: TGTGCCAGCAGCCAAGTCGCGGGACAGGGGTACTCACCCCTCCACTTT. Translating it yields CASSQVAGQGYSPLHF.

The CDR3 DNA sequence: TGTGCCAGCAGTCGGAAACTAGCGGGAGGCGGGTACGAGCAGTACTTC. It yields the protein CASSRKLAGGGYEQYF. The genes are TRBV27 and TRBJ2-7; 12 bases agree with TRBD2. This CDR3 spans 16 amino acids. Per the germline V gene, CDR1 is MNHEY and CDR2 is SMNVEV (reference sequence). V gave up 5 bases and J gave up 4 bases; unmatched junction bases: 9.

The chain has TRBV28 and TRBJ1-1; D ambiguous. The CDR3 totals 12 residues. Between the trimmed V and J ends, which lost 7 bases and 7 bases, there was a span of 13 bases. Germline CDR1 reads MDHEN; CDR2 reads SYDVKM. The CDR3 region is CASTQRTLEAFF. DNA for the CDR3: TGTGCCAGCACCCAGCGAACACTTGAAGCTTTCTTT.

The chain combines TRBV27 with TRBJ2-6; no clear D gene. The CDR3 consists of 15 residues. Germline-derived CDR1 and CDR2 are MNHEY and SMNVEV (reference sequence). The germline V and J ends were trimmed by 2 bases and 4 bases, with 9 bases remaining between them. CDR3 in DNA: TGTGCCAGCAGTTTAACTGGGCACGGGGCCAACGTCCTGACTTTC. Its protein is CASSLTGHGANVLTF.